This T cell receptor (beta chain) was recorded in a study of blood T cell repertoires in COVID-19. Study in general: Italy, Spain and the United States were the sources of the convalescent and acute COVID-19 samples.

Individuals drawn from 24 US areas were roughly 18 to 95 years old. V trimming: 4 bases; J trimming: 3 bases; junction bases outside the gene matches: 4. The CDR3 totals 13 residues. The germline V gene has CDR1 SGHTS and CDR2 YDEGEE. Generated by immunoSEQ multiplex PCR, the TCRdb table keeps only in-frame clones and is missing some. The sample contains about 180,000 clones, 88% of which appear only once. This receptor was obtained from a woman aged 18-30 years who had recovered from COVID-19. This rearrangement joins TRBV5-8 to TRBJ2-7; 7 bases match TRBD2. Sequenced material: PBMCs or T cells enriched from blood (not recorded which). CDR3 loop: CASSHGLDYEQYF. The CDR3 DNA reads TGTGCCAGCAGCCATGGACTAGACTACGAGCAGTACTTC.